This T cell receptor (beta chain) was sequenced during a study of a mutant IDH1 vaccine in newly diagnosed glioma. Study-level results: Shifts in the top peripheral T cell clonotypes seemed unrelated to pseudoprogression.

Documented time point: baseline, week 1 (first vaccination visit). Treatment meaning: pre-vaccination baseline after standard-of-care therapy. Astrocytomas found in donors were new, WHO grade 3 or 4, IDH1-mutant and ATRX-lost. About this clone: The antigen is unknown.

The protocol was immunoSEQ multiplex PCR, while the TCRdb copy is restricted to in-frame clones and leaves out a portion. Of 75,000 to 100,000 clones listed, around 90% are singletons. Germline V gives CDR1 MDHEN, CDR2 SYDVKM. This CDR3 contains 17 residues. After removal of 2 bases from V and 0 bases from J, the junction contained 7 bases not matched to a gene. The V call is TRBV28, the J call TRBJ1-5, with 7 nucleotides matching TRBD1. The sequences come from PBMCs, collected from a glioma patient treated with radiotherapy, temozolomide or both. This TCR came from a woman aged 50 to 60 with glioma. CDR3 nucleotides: TGTGCCAGCAGTTTAAGGGGGACAGCGCCTAGCAATCAGCCCCAGCATTTT. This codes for CASSLRGTAPSNQPQHF.